This passage covers 14 T cell receptor beta chains from one sample sequenced in a study of T cell clonality in common variable immunodeficiency (dated by TCRdb to 2013 to 2016). Library generation was performed with the immunoSEQ multiplex PCR assay. TCRdb re-hosts the immuneACCESS table, in-frame sequences only. Its copies lack some clones; in the studies checked, an unresolved V gene accounts for under half of them, and the cause for the rest is not known. This sample shows more than 35,000 clones, and none of them turns up only once. The ten top clones hold 3% of the sample. The sample consisted of peripheral blood mononuclear cells. All receptors come from a person aged 18-70 years in good health.

This clone was found many times. The read gets to within 3 residues of the CDR3 end, and the germline J gene fills in the rest. This chain connects TRBV5-5 to TRBJ1-5; D not certain. Germline V CDR1 and CDR2: SGHKS, YYEKEE (reference sequence). V shed 0 bases and J shed 4 bases, with 5 bases lying between them. The CDR3 totals 13 residues. Partial CDR3 DNA: TGTGCCAGCAGCTTGGCAGTTAATCAGCCC. This codes for CASSLAVNQP. The whole CDR3 region reads CASSLAVNQPQHF.

This clone occurred many times. CDR3 bases read: TGTGCCAGCAGCCAGGACAGGGCAACTAATGAAAAA. This codes for CASSQDRATNEK. The whole CDR3 region reads CASSQDRATNEKLFF. This chain links TRBV7-2 with TRBJ1-4; TRBD1 agrees at 8 bases. The read stops 3 residues short of the end of the CDR3; the missing end is completed from the germline J gene. Germline V gives CDR1 SGHTA, CDR2 FQGNSA. With V trimmed by 5 bases and J by 0 bases, 2 bases remained unmatched. This CDR3 is built from 15 residues.

At least ten counts were recorded for this clone. The missing CDR3 end, 3 residues past where the read stops, is filled in from the germline J gene. This chain connects TRBV18 to TRBJ2-1; 8 bases are a match to TRBD2. There are 18 residues in the CDR3. J lost 2 bases, V lost 3 bases, and 12 bases had no gene match. Looked up from germline, CDR1 is KGHSH and CDR2 is LQKENI. This CDR3 reads CASSPDVLSGNAYNEQFF. The DNA read from the CDR3 is TGTGCCAGCTCACCGGACGTTCTTAGCGGGAACGCCTACAATGAG.

This clone was detected many times. The CDR3 is cut off 3 residues early in the read; its end comes from the germline J gene. This chain uses TRBV20-1 with TRBJ2-7; 10 bases agree with TRBD1. Germline CDR1 and CDR2: DFQATT and SNEGSKA (reference sequence). Germline trimming cut 3 bases from V and 2 bases from J; bases unmatched to any gene: 4. The CDR3 has 14 amino acids. CDR3 bases read: TGCAGTGCTAGTTTCGGACAGGGGGCCTACGAG. Amino acids: CSASFGQGAYE. Given in full, the CDR3 is CSASFGQGAYEQYF.

At least ten counts were recorded for this clone. Read sequence stops 3 residues before the CDR3 end, and the germline J gene provides the missing end. This rearrangement joins TRBV19 to TRBJ1-2; D is unresolved. CDR1 is LNHDA, CDR2 SQIVND, per germline (reference sequence). With 3 bases removed from V and 0 bases from J, the gap between germline ends came to 11 bases. This CDR3 spans 15 amino acids. CDR3 bases read: TGTGCCAGTAGTATCGCGACAAGGACTAACTATGGC. It yields the protein CASSIATRTNYG. The whole CDR3 reads CASSIATRTNYGYTF. Based on the CDR3 plus reference TRBV19 and TRBJ1-2, the full variable domain is DGGITQSPKYLFRKEGQNVTLSCEQNLNHDAMYWYRQDPGQGLRLIYYSQIVNDFQKGDIAEGYSVSREKKESFPLTVTSAQKNPTAFYLCASSIATRTNYGYTFGSGTRLTVV.

Comments on this clone: The CDR3 end falls 3 residues outside the read, so it is completed with the germline J gene. V gene TRBV25-1 combines with J gene TRBJ2-7; 9 bases fit TRBD1. V lost 1 base, J lost 4 bases, and 5 bases stayed unmatched. CDR3 length equals 15 residues. Germline assignment: CDR1 MGHDK and CDR2 SYGVNS. The DNA read from the CDR3 is TGTGCCAGCAGTGAATTAGGGACAGGGTTTTACGAG. Translating it yields CASSELGTGFYE. The full CDR3 sequence reads CASSELGTGFYEQYF.

This clone has ten or more counts. With the read ending 3 residues before the CDR3 end, the germline J gene is used to fill in that end. This chain uses TRBV6-1 with TRBJ2-7; tentative D call: TRBD1 (6 bases). The V and J ends lost 4 bases and 5 bases respectively, with 18 bases between them. The germline V gene encodes CDR1 MNHNS and CDR2 SASEGT. The CDR3 is 15 amino acids. CDR3 loop: CASSAHYQTGHEQYF. The part of the CDR3 DNA that was read is TGTGCCAGCAGTGCCCACTACCAGACAGGCCACGAG.

This clone was picked up many times. The read ends 3 residues early relative to the CDR3; the germline J gene fills the gap. The chain recombines TRBV5-1 with TRBJ1-6, with 7 bases matching TRBD1. Trimming took 3 bases from V and 7 from J; bases not matched to a gene: 4. The CDR3 is made up of 14 amino acids. Germline V gene sequence: CDR1 SGHRS, CDR2 YFSETQ. The CDR3 sequence is CASSSGGQNSPLHF. CDR3 DNA, as far as it was read: TGCGCCAGCAGCTCAGGGGGACAAAATTCACCC.

This clone has at least ten counts. The observed sequence ends 3 residues before the CDR3 terminus, with the missing tail filled in from the germline J gene. The V and J genes are TRBV6-2 or TRBV6-3 and TRBJ2-7, with D possibly TRBD1 on 5 matching bases. Trimming cost V 5 bases and J 2 bases, with 10 bases left between them. This CDR3 has 13 amino acids. CDR1 is MNHEY and CDR2 is SVGEGT in the germline V gene. CDR3 in amino acids: CASSLQETYEQYF. CDR3 bases read: TGTGCCAGCAGTCTACAGGAAACCTACGAG.

This clone has ten or more counts. The CDR3 is cut off 3 residues early in the read; its end comes from the germline J gene. The rearrangement links TRBV12-3 or TRBV12-4 to TRBJ1-1; D might be TRBD1 (6 bases). There are 12 residues in the CDR3. The CDR3: CASNTGTLEAFF. CDR3 DNA (partial): TGTGCCAGCAACACCGGGACACTGGAA.

This clone was counted ten times or more. The CDR3 loop reads CASSEQYTGELFF. CDR3 bases read: TGTGCCAGCAGTGAACAATACACCGGGGAG. This chain connects TRBV6-1 to TRBJ2-2; D unclear. Read data end 3 residues before the CDR3 end; the end is taken from the germline J gene. There are 13 residues in the CDR3. Trimming left V 2 bases short and J 3 bases short, with 4 bases between. Germline lookup yields CDR1 MNHNS and CDR2 SASEGT.

This clone was seen many times. The CDR3 extends 3 residues past the end of the read, so its final part is completed from the germline J gene. The gene calls are TRBV5-5 and TRBJ2-2, with D perhaps matching TRBD1 (6 bases). This CDR3 has 15 residues. Trimming took 0 bases from V and 1 from J, leaving 7 bases between them. Per the germline V gene, CDR1 is SGHKS and CDR2 is YYEKEE (reference sequence). Partial CDR3 DNA: TGTGCCAGCAGCTTGGAGGGACAGAACACCGGGGAG. Protein product: CASSLEGQNTGE. The complete CDR3 reads CASSLEGQNTGELFF.

This clone was observed at least ten times. The read stops 3 residues short of the end of the CDR3; the missing end is completed from the germline J gene. This chain uses TRBV18 with TRBJ1-1; D call uncertain. The germline CDR1 and CDR2 sequences are KGHSH and LQKENI. Trimming shortened V by 3 bases and J by 4 bases, and 12 bases separated the two germline ends. There are 14 residues in the CDR3. This CDR3 reads CASSPSSPGTEAFF. The part of the CDR3 DNA that was read is TGTGCCAGCTCACCCAGTTCGCCGGGCACTGAA.

This clone was observed many times. The read comes to an end 3 residues before the CDR3 does, leaving the germline J gene to fill in the end. The genes are TRBV7-8 and TRBJ2-3; 7 nucleotides line up with TRBD2. The germline V gene has CDR1 SGHVS and CDR2 FQNEAQ. Trimming removed 5 bases from V and 1 base from J; junction bases left unmatched: 3. This CDR3 spans 14 amino acids. The CDR3 sequence: CASSPTSGTDTQYF. The CDR3 bases that were read are TGTGCCAGCAGCCCCACTAGCGGCACAGATACG.